One TCR beta chain is described in this entry. What it binds is unknown. iRepertoire HTBI primers and Arm-PCR of CDR3 regions built TCR beta libraries. Each CDR3 protein is one row after TCRdb ran MiXCR on the multiplex PCR reads. The data contain 600,000 to 800,000 distinct CDR3 sequences, around 30% of them singletons. These data originate in a study of regulatory T cells in long-lasting Graves disease. Across the study: The criterion for persistent Graves' disease was over 5 years of antithyroid drugs with positive TSH receptor antibodies.

As to time point: persistent/refractory GD, antithyroid drugs over 5 years with positive TRAb. RNA extracted from PBMCs served as the sequencing template. The patients were enrolled through endocrinology in Xi'an, China. Study-wide results and limits: Among the persistent patients, about 3,000 public clonotypes were shared, more than the 850 to 1,000 shared among new patients.

The receptor comes from a female donor with Graves disease. The material sequenced was peripheral blood mononuclear cells (PBMCs), taken when the disease was refractory, from a patient treated with antithyroid drugs.

CDR3 sequence: CASSQRFDRGNQPQHF. CDR3 in DNA: TGCGCCAGCAGCCAAAGATTCGACAGGGGAAATCAGCCCCAGCATTTT. The genes are TRBV4-1 and TRBJ1-5, with 8 bases aligning to TRBD1. CDR1 and CDR2 from the germline V gene are MGHRA and YSYEKL. V lost 2 bases to trimming and J lost 4 bases; unmatched junction nucleotides: 7. This CDR3 has 16 residues.